This passage covers 30 T cell receptor beta chains from one sample sequenced in a study of cytomegalovirus exposure and HLA in healthy donors. Sequencing used immunoSEQ multiplex PCR; TCRdb keeps in-frame clones, though not all of them. Of 150,000 to 200,000 clones in the sample, around 87% were seen once. Sample: PBMCs. The receptors here all came from a woman younger than 45 in good health and CMV-seronegative.

The rearrangement joins TRBV4-1 to TRBJ1-1; D is unclear. CDR1 MGHRA and CDR2 YSYEKL come from the germline V gene. The CDR3 runs to 15 residues. Trimming took 4 bases from V and 0 from J, leaving 12 bases between them. The DNA of the CDR3 is TGCGCCAGCAGCCCGCTGACACCCCTGAACACTGAAGCTTTCTTT. Its protein is CASSPLTPLNTEAFF.

The chain has TRBV4-3 and TRBJ2-3; D unresolved. CDR1 is LGHNA, CDR2 YSLEER, per germline. This CDR3 region has 13 residues. V dropped 1 base and J dropped 7 bases, with 9 bases sitting between them. CDR3 nucleotide sequence: TGCGCCAGCAGCCAAGGTCTGCGGAATACGCAGTATTTT. Translating it yields CASSQGLRNTQYF.

This clone was seen more than once but under ten times. V and J are TRBV5-6 and TRBJ1-1; 8 bases are a match to TRBD1. The length of the CDR3 is 16 residues. CDR1 and CDR2 from the germline V gene are SGHDT and YYEEEE. J was trimmed by 0 bases and V by 4 bases; bases with no gene match: 8. CDR3 DNA sequence: TGTGCCAGCAGCCGTCCCGGGACAGGTTTGAACACTGAAGCTTTCTTT. It is translated as CASSRPGTGLNTEAFF.

This chain uses TRBV19 with TRBJ1-5; no reliable D call. The CDR3 runs to 13 residues. The germline V and J ends were trimmed by 5 bases and 5 bases, with 10 bases remaining between them. CDR1 and CDR2 (germline): LNHDA, SQIVND (reference sequence). CDR3 sequence: CASSLVQDQPQHF. CDR3 sequence (DNA): TGTGCCAGTAGTCTTGTTCAGGATCAGCCCCAGCATTTT. The full variable domain, its missing parts supplied by reference TRBV19 and TRBJ1-5, is DGGITQSPKYLFRKEGQNVTLSCEQNLNHDAMYWYRQDPGQGLRLIYYSQIVNDFQKGDIAEGYSVSREKKESFPLTVTSAQKNPTAFYLCASSLVQDQPQHFGDGTRLSIL.

This clone was seen just once. This chain connects TRBV7-2 to TRBJ1-4; the match to TRBD1 covers 7 bases. Trimming took 4 bases from V and 3 from J; bases not matched to a gene: 2. This CDR3 comprises 14 residues. Germline assignment: CDR1 SGHTA and CDR2 FQGNSA. CDR3 protein: CASSWTGSNEKLFF. The DNA of the CDR3 is TGTGCCAGCAGCTGGACAGGCTCTAATGAAAAACTGTTTTTT.

The V call is TRBV4-2, the J call TRBJ1-2; perhaps TRBD1 as D (6 bases). CDR3 size: 15 residues. Per germline, CDR1 LGHNA and CDR2 YNFKEQ. The V gene lost 0 bases and the J gene lost 4 bases, with 12 bases spanning the gap. The CDR3 DNA sequence: TGTGCCAGCAGCCAAGATCGACAGGAGGCCTATGGCTACACCTTC. This gives the protein CASSQDRQEAYGYTF.

This chain links TRBV25-1 with TRBJ2-1; 8 nucleotides align to TRBD1. CDR3 length: 14 residues. Trimming cost V 7 bases and J 5 bases; bases outside gene matches: 7. The germline V gene has CDR1 MGHDK and CDR2 SYGVNS. For the CDR3, the DNA is TGTGCCAGCATCGGGACAGGCGTGGACAATGAGCAGTTCTTC. It yields the protein CASIGTGVDNEQFF.

This chain's CDR3 is CASRDTWGGNTIYF. In DNA, the CDR3 is TGTGCCAGCCGGGACACTTGGGGTGGAAACACCATATATTTT. The J gene is TRBJ1-3, the V gene TRBV6-6, with a possible D match to TRBD1 (6 bases). The CDR3 has 14 residues. Trimming removed 8 bases at V and 3 bases at J, with 14 bases between. The germline CDR1 and CDR2 sequences are MNHNY and SVGAGI (reference sequence).

The rearrangement joins TRBV2 to TRBJ1-1; no definite D call. Germline-derived CDR1 and CDR2 are SNHLY and FYNNEI. The germline V and J ends were trimmed by 2 bases and 5 bases, with 6 bases remaining between them. The CDR3 length is 12 residues. For the CDR3, the DNA is TGTGCCAGCAGTGAACCGGGAACTGAAGCTTTCTTT. Translating it yields CASSEPGTEAFF.

The V call is TRBV5-1, the J call TRBJ2-7; 9 positions agree with TRBD2. The germline V gene has CDR1 SGHRS and CDR2 YFSETQ. V gave up 5 bases and J gave up 4 bases; unmatched junction bases: 4. CDR3 length equals 13 residues. CDR3 in DNA: TGCGCCAGCAGAACTAGCGGGTCGTACGAGCAGTACTTC. Its protein is CASRTSGSYEQYF. The entire variable domain, with the rest obtained from reference TRBV5-1 and TRBJ2-7, is as follows: KAGVTQTPRYLIKTRGQQVTLSCSPISGHRSVSWYQQTPGQGLQFLFEYFSETQRNKGNFPGRFSGRQFSNSRSEMNVSTLELGDSALYLCASRTSGSYEQYFGPGTRLTVT.

The V and J genes are TRBV7-9 and TRBJ2-1, with 10 nucleotides matching TRBD2. The V gene's germline CDR1 is SEHNR and CDR2 FQNEAQ (reference sequence). The V and J ends lost 1 base and 4 bases, in that order; junction bases with no gene match: 4. The CDR3 has 16 residues. This CDR3 is CASSLVAGGGYNEQFF. In DNA form, the CDR3 reads TGTGCCAGCAGCTTAGTAGCGGGGGGAGGGTACAATGAGCAGTTCTTC.

The J gene is TRBJ2-3, the V gene TRBV12-2; the D call in the table, TRBD2, was not verified against the DNA. TRBV12-2 is recorded as a pseudogene. This CDR3 contains 14 residues. CDR3 DNA sequence: TGTGCAAGTCGCTTACCGGGGGTTACAGATACGCAGTATTTT. Protein: CASRLPGVTDTQYF.

The J gene is TRBJ2-1, the V gene TRBV9; possibly TRBD2 for D (6 bases). The CDR3 is 16 residues long. V shed 4 bases and J shed 4 bases, with 18 bases lying between them. Germline assignment: CDR1 SGDLS and CDR2 YYNGEE. DNA for the CDR3: TGTGCCAGCAGCCCTCCTGGGGGACTTCGATACAATGAGCAGTTCTTC. The encoded protein is CASSPPGGLRYNEQFF.

As DNA, the CDR3 is TGTGCCAGCAGTTTATCCCCGGACAGGGGACACGAGCAGTACTTC. Protein: CASSLSPDRGHEQYF. The chain combines TRBV27 with TRBJ2-7; 9 nucleotides line up with TRBD1. After removal of 0 bases from V and 5 bases from J, the junction contained 5 bases not matched to a gene. Germline V gives CDR1 MNHEY, CDR2 SMNVEV (reference sequence). This CDR3 comprises 15 residues.

V is TRBV21-1 and J is TRBJ1-2. TRBV21-1 is a pseudogene segment. The length of the CDR3 is 14 residues. The chain's CDR3 is CASSKEGANYGYTF. As DNA, the CDR3 is TGTGCCAGCAGCAAAGAAGGAGCTAACTATGGCTACACCTTC.

This sequence joins TRBV5-1 and TRBJ2-7; TRBD1 is a possible D gene (6 bases). Germline CDR1 and CDR2: SGHRS and YFSETQ. This CDR3 is built from 15 residues. V gave up 4 bases and J gave up 3 bases, with 17 bases separating them. CDR3 in DNA: TGCGCCAGCAGCCAGTCTGGCTACAGGGACTACGAGCAGTACTTC. As protein: CASSQSGYRDYEQYF.

The V and J genes are TRBV4-2 and TRBJ2-2, with TRBD2 as a possible D gene (5 bases). The germline gives CDR1 LGHNA, CDR2 YNFKEQ. This CDR3 is 16 amino acids long. Trimming stripped 0 bases from V and 6 bases from J, with 14 bases between. As DNA, the CDR3 is TGTGCCAGCAGCCAAGAGTGGACTGAGAGTGCCGGGGAGCTGTTTTTT. Translation gives CASSQEWTESAGELFF.

The chain uses TRBV4-3 and TRBJ2-1, with D possibly being TRBD2 (7 bases). This CDR3 has 14 amino acids. Trimming cost V 8 bases and J 2 bases, with 13 bases left between them. CDR1 and CDR2 from the germline V gene are LGHNA and YSLEER. The chain's CDR3 is CASGEGGAYNEQFF. DNA for the CDR3: TGCGCCAGCGGGGAGGGGGGGGCCTACAATGAGCAGTTCTTC.

This chain connects TRBV5-6 to TRBJ1-2; D is ambiguous. With 4 bases removed from V and 3 bases from J, the gap between germline ends came to 13 bases. The CDR3 has 14 amino acids. CDR1 is SGHDT, CDR2 YYEEEE, per germline. Here the CDR3 reads CASSPGPEHYGYTF. Written as DNA, the CDR3 is TGTGCCAGCAGCCCTGGCCCAGAACACTATGGCTACACCTTC.

CDR3 DNA: TGTGCCAGCAGTGAAGCGGGGGGTCCCCGCTACGAGCAGTACTTC. It translates to CASSEAGGPRYEQYF. The chain links TRBV2 to TRBJ2-7, with D maybe TRBD2 (6 bases). CDR1 is SNHLY, CDR2 FYNNEI, per germline. Trimming stripped 0 bases from V and 3 bases from J, with 12 bases between. The CDR3 is 15 residues long.

The V call is TRBV6-5, the J call TRBJ1-2, with D possibly being TRBD1 (5 bases). Looked up from germline, CDR1 is MNHEY and CDR2 is SVGAGI. CDR3 length: 15 amino acids. Trimming pared 0 bases from V and 5 bases from J, leaving 13 bases between. CDR3 protein: CASSYSGGVGYGYTF. The CDR3, as DNA: TGTGCCAGCAGTTACTCGGGAGGGGTAGGATATGGCTACACCTTC.

The genes are TRBV9 and TRBJ2-7; the D gene is possibly TRBD1 (6 bases). The CDR3 sequence is 16 residues long. Trimming left V 0 bases short and J 2 bases short, with 15 bases between. CDR1 SGDLS and CDR2 YYNGEE come from the germline V gene. Here the CDR3 DNA reads TGTGCCAGCAGCGTAGCGTCTAAACAGGGCACCTACGAGCAGTACTTC. The encoded protein is CASSVASKQGTYEQYF. The full variable domain, its missing parts supplied by reference TRBV9 and TRBJ2-7, is DSGVTQTPKHLITATGQRVTLRCSPRSGDLSVYWYQQSLDQGLQFLIQYYNGEERAKGNILERFSAQQFPDLHSELNLSSLELGDSALYFCASSVASKQGTYEQYFGPGTRLTVT.

This sequence joins TRBV11-2 and TRBJ1-6, with D possibly TRBD1 on 6 matching bases. CDR3 size: 14 residues. Trimming took 3 bases from V and 7 from J, leaving 10 bases between them. Germline V gives CDR1 SGHAT, CDR2 FQNNGV. CDR3 DNA sequence: TGTGCCAGCAGCTTCCTGGGGGCCAATTCACCCCTCCACTTT. Amino acids: CASSFLGANSPLHF.

This chain uses TRBV10-2 with TRBJ2-1; unclear D gene. The CDR3 is 12 amino acids. V was pared by 5 bases and J by 4 bases, with 6 bases between. Germline CDR1 and CDR2: WSHSY and SAAADI. This chain's CDR3 is CASSYGYNEQFF. In nucleotides, the CDR3 is TGCGCCAGCAGTTACGGGTACAATGAGCAGTTCTTC.

The rearrangement uses TRBV30 and TRBJ1-3; 9 positions agree with TRBD1. With V trimmed by 1 base and J by 3 bases, 16 bases remained unmatched. This CDR3 is built from 19 residues. CDR1 is GTSNPN, CDR2 SVGIG, per germline (reference sequence). CDR3 coding DNA: TGTGCCTGGAGTGCACCGGGACAGGGCCGAGTGGTTTTTGGAAACACCATATATTTT. This translates into CAWSAPGQGRVVFGNTIYF.

This rearrangement joins TRBV6-5 to TRBJ2-3, with D tentatively TRBD2 (6 bases). CDR1 MNHEY and CDR2 SVGAGI come from the germline V gene. The CDR3 spans 14 residues. V was shortened by 6 bases and J by 0 bases, with 10 bases between the two germline ends. CDR3 bases: TGTGCCAGCAGGGGGGGACTGAGCACAGATACGCAGTATTTT. It codes for CASRGGLSTDTQYF.

The chain combines TRBV6-1 with TRBJ2-3, with 7 bases that match TRBD1. Losses at the gene ends were 2 bases for V and 2 bases for J; bases not matched to a gene: 4. The CDR3 contains 15 residues. The germline V gene has CDR1 MNHNS and CDR2 SASEGT. CDR3 protein: CASSEWTGDTDTQYF. The DNA for the CDR3 is TGTGCCAGCAGTGAATGGACAGGAGACACAGATACGCAGTATTTT.

The chain combines TRBV29-1 with TRBJ1-1; 8 positions agree with TRBD1. The germline CDR1 and CDR2 sequences are SQVTM and ANQGSEA. The J segment lost 0 bases and the V segment lost 6 bases, leaving 3 bases of the junction unmatched. CDR3 length: 13 residues. The CDR3 DNA sequence: TGCAGCGTGGGGGGACAGGTGAACACTGAAGCTTTCTTT. It is translated as CSVGGQVNTEAFF. The whole variable domain, filled in from reference TRBV29-1 and TRBJ1-1, reads SAVISQKPSRDICQRGTSLTIQCQVDSQVTMMFWYRQQPGQSLTLIATANQGSEATYESGFVIDKFPISRPNLTFSTLTVSNMSPEDSSIYLCSVGGQVNTEAFFGQGTRLTVV.

The genes are TRBV4-1 and TRBJ2-3; 10 nucleotides line up with TRBD2. Germline trimming cut 4 bases from V and 0 bases from J; bases unmatched to any gene: 13. The length of the CDR3 is 19 residues. The germline CDR1 and CDR2 sequences are MGHRA and YSYEKL. CDR3 sequence (DNA): TGCGCCAGCAGCCCACTCGGGGGTTTAGCGGGGGGAAGCACAGATACGCAGTATTTT. It codes for CASSPLGGLAGGSTDTQYF.

V is TRBV4-3 and J is TRBJ1-1; D is uncertain. V lost 1 base, J lost 3 bases, and 12 bases lay in between. The CDR3 loop spans 15 amino acids. Germline values: CDR1 LGHNA, CDR2 YSLEER. The DNA for the CDR3 is TGCGCCAGCAGCCAAGTCGAGGGTGGGTACACTGAAGCTTTCTTT. It yields the protein CASSQVEGGYTEAFF.